Shown below are 16 T cell receptor beta chains from a single sample sequenced in a study of cytomegalovirus exposure and HLA in healthy donors (dated by TCRdb to between 2016 and 2019). Receptor amplification or capture employed the immunoSEQ multiplex PCR assay. For the multiplex PCR, a mixture combining 60 forward primers for TCR Vbeta segments and 13 reverse primers for TCR Jbeta segments was used. This immuneACCESS table, as held by TCRdb, lists in-frame sequences with V and J called but not all clones. Of the missing ones, under half trace to an unresolved V gene in checked studies; the others have no known cause. The sample table records about 140,000 clones; approximately 80% of these occur just once. Less than 3% of the sample is held by the ten biggest clonotypes. The sequenced sample consisted of PBMCs. The receptors originated from a man aged 50-59 years in good health and CMV-seronegative.

The J gene is TRBJ2-1, the V gene TRBV6-1, with TRBD2 identical over 8 bases. Germline loops: CDR1 MNHNS, CDR2 SASEGT. Trimming at V came to 6 bases and at J to 5 bases, leaving 6 bases not matched to a gene. CDR3 size: 14 residues. The CDR3 coding sequence is TGTGCCAGCAGACGAACTAGCGGACACAATGAGCAGTTCTTC. Residues: CASRRTSGHNEQFF.

The genes are TRBV2 and TRBJ1-3, with 7 bases lining up with TRBD1. The CDR3 length is 14 residues. Unmatched junction bases numbered 8, after V lost 6 bases and J lost 6 bases. Germline V lookup: CDR1 SNHLY, CDR2 FYNNEI. CDR3 sequence (DNA): TGTGCCAGCAGCGCTTTTGACAGGGCAAACACCATATATTTT. Translated, it gives CASSAFDRANTIYF.

Comments on this clone: Compared with germline, one end of the junction differs, possibly owing to a read error. This chain links TRBV6-1 with TRBJ2-4, with TRBD1 matching 9 bases. The CDR3 consists of 14 residues. Germline CDR1 is MNHNS and CDR2 is SASEGT. CDR3 bases: TGTGCCAGCAGGGAAGGACAGGGGACAAACATTCAGTACTTC. Translated: CASREGQGTNIQYF.

V usage is TRBV6-5 and J usage is TRBJ2-5; possibly TRBD2 for D (6 bases). Gene TRBJ2-7 matches the end of the DNA better, so the J call may be wrong. This CDR3 region has 14 residues. CDR1 MNHEY and CDR2 SVGAGI come from the germline V gene. CDR3 sequence reads: CASSLRGGVYEQYF. CDR3 coding DNA: TGTGCCAGCAGTTTGAGGGGAGGTGTCTACGAGCAGTACTTC.

The gene calls are TRBV25-1 and TRBJ1-5; no firm D call. Germline CDR1 and CDR2: MGHDK and SYGVNS. The CDR3 extends over 16 amino acids. The ends were cut back, 7 bases at V and 1 base at J, with 17 bases in the middle. The CDR3 sequence: CASTYGLKRSNQPQHF. CDR3 nucleotides: TGTGCCAGCACTTACGGACTAAAGAGGAGCAATCAGCCCCAGCATTTT. Variable domain in full (rest from reference TRBV25-1 and TRBJ1-5): EADIYQTPRYLVIGTGKKITLECSQTMGHDKMYWYQQDPGMELHLIHYSYGVNSTEKGDLSSESTVSRIRTEHFPLTLESARPSHTSQYLCASTYGLKRSNQPQHFGDGTRLSIL.

This chain uses TRBV6-6 with TRBJ1-1; D remains unclear. Germline V CDR1 and CDR2: MNHNY, SVGAGI (reference sequence). The CDR3 has 14 residues. The ends were cut back, 10 bases at V and 0 bases at J, with 15 bases in the middle. The CDR3 region has the DNA TGTGCCACTACGTACGAGCCTTTGAACACTGAAGCTTTCTTT. Its translation: CATTYEPLNTEAFF.

CDR3 bases: TGCGCCAGCAGCGGCCGGGACAGTCTTAATGAAAAACTGTTTTTT. This encodes CASSGRDSLNEKLFF. The chain has TRBV5-1 and TRBJ1-4, with 7 bases fitting TRBD1. The V and J ends lost 4 bases and 4 bases, in that order; junction bases with no gene match: 7. The CDR3 length is 15 residues. Germline CDR1 reads SGHRS; CDR2 reads YFSETQ.

The chain recombines TRBV25-1 with TRBJ1-5, with D perhaps TRBD1 (5 bases). The germline V and J ends were trimmed by 6 bases and 1 base, with 22 bases remaining between them. CDR3 length equals 18 residues. From germline, CDR1 is MGHDK and CDR2 SYGVNS. CDR3 region: CASSGGTGTPTSNQPQHF. CDR3 sequence (DNA): TGTGCCAGCAGCGGGGGTACCGGGACCCCGACGAGCAATCAGCCCCAGCATTTT.

The CDR3 DNA follows: TGTGCCAGCAGTTTCGACAGGGAACCCGACGACACAGATACGCAGTATTTT. It yields the protein CASSFDREPDDTDTQYF. The chain has TRBV27 and TRBJ2-3, with TRBD1 identical over 7 bases. The CDR3 covers 17 residues. With V trimmed by 3 bases and J by 2 bases, 11 bases remained unmatched. Germline lookup yields CDR1 MNHEY and CDR2 SMNVEV (reference sequence).

This clone appeared a single time. CDR3 amino acids: CASSPNSGGAGNEQYF. The CDR3, as DNA: TGTGCCAGCAGCCCGAATAGCGGGGGGGCCGGTAACGAGCAGTACTTC. The chain is built from TRBV7-3 and TRBJ2-7; TRBD2 aligns across 11 bases. Looked up from germline, CDR1 is SGHTA and CDR2 is FQGTGA. J was trimmed by 5 bases and V by 5 bases; bases with no gene match: 11. The CDR3 runs 16 residues.

The V call is TRBV5-8, the J call TRBJ1-2; perhaps TRBD1 as D (5 bases). The CDR3 consists of 13 residues. V was cut by 7 bases and J by 13 bases, with 23 bases left in between. From germline, CDR1 is SGHTS and CDR2 YDEGEE. CDR3 sequence: CASRGGQTGFGTF. CDR3 nucleotides: TGTGCCAGCCGCGGGGGTCAGACCGGTTTTGGCACCTTC. The full variable domain, rest sourced from reference TRBV5-8 and TRBJ1-2, is EAGVTQSPTHLIKTRGQQATLRCSPISGHTSVYWYQQALGLGLQFLLWYDEGEERNRGNFPPRFSGRQFPNYSSELNVNALELEDSALYLCASRGGQTGFGTFGSGTRLTVV.

The rearrangement joins TRBV5-1 to TRBJ2-4; D is perhaps TRBD1 (5 bases). Trimming pared 0 bases from V and 3 bases from J, leaving 7 bases between. Germline V gene lookup returns CDR1 SGHRS and CDR2 YFSETQ. The CDR3 extends over 14 amino acids. The CDR3 is CASSLATGKNIQYF. CDR3 DNA sequence: TGCGCCAGCAGCTTGGCAACAGGCAAAAACATTCAGTACTTC.

The chain couples TRBV10-1 to TRBJ1-1; no firm D call. The CDR3 contains 12 residues. Trimming shortened V by 3 bases and J by 10 bases, and 12 bases separated the two germline ends. Germline V lookup: CDR1 WNHNN, CDR2 SYGVQD (reference sequence). The CDR3 sequence: CASSEYGTGAFF. Here the CDR3 DNA reads TGCGCCAGCAGTGAATACGGCACGGGAGCTTTCTTT.

The chain uses TRBV27 and TRBJ1-3; unclear D gene. The germline CDR1 and CDR2 sequences are MNHEY and SMNVEV (reference sequence). The CDR3 is 15 amino acids. With 6 bases removed from V and 8 bases from J, the gap between germline ends came to 20 bases. The CDR3 is CASSLTVPTRDTIYF. CDR3 sequence (DNA): TGTGCCAGCAGCCTTACCGTCCCCACCCGGGACACCATATATTTT.

CDR3 DNA sequence: TGTGCCAGCAGCCCCCAGGCGGGGCTATCCGGGGCCAACGTCCTGACTTTC. Its translation: CASSPQAGLSGANVLTF. The chain links TRBV7-2 to TRBJ2-6, with a tentative D call TRBD2 (6 bases). Germline loops: CDR1 SGHTA, CDR2 FQGNSA. V was cut by 5 bases and J by 4 bases, with 18 bases left in between. The length of the CDR3 is 17 residues.

The chain carries TRBV5-4 and TRBJ2-3, with 7 bases aligning to TRBD1. The J segment lost 6 bases and the V segment lost 0 bases, leaving 4 bases of the junction unmatched. Germline-derived CDR1 and CDR2 are SGHNT and YYREEE (reference sequence). This CDR3 contains 14 residues. This CDR3 is CASSLATGADTQYF. The CDR3 nucleotides read TGTGCCAGCAGCTTGGCAACAGGGGCGGATACGCAGTATTTT.